This TCR beta chain was obtained from a study of CD8 T cells in Susac syndrome. Study results and caveats: The study found that Susac CD8+ clonal expansion peaked in TEMRA cells and active patients.

cDNA came from around 0.5 to 1 ug RNA primed by random hexamers. From the immunoSEQ multiplex PCR reads, TCRdb called clonotypes with MiXCR, one entry per CDR3 protein. Here the sample spans over 80,000 distinct CDR3 sequences, 94% being singletons. The ends were cut back, 0 bases at V and 3 bases at J, with 3 bases in the middle. The germline gives CDR1 SGDLS, CDR2 YYNGEE. This CDR3 comprises 13 residues. As concerns this clonotype: Its antigen is currently unknown.

The chain couples TRBV9 to TRBJ2-2; D uncertain. Sequenced material: CD8+ T cells from PBMCs. The source of this sequence is a human donor with Susac syndrome. CDR3 DNA sequence: TGTGCCAGCAGCGTAGCTCACACCGGGGAGCTGTTTTTT. This codes for CASSVAHTGELFF. The variable domain in full, with the rest retrieved from reference TRBV9 and TRBJ2-2, is DSGVTQTPKHLITATGQRVTLRCSPRSGDLSVYWYQQSLDQGLQFLIQYYNGEERAKGNILERFSAQQFPDLHSELNLSSLELGDSALYFCASSVAHTGELFFGEGSRLTVL.